The 6 T cell receptor beta chains reported below all come from one sample, sequenced in a study of identifying expanded T cells in peripheral blood. Using immunoSEQ multiplex PCR, the repertoire was profiled, and TCRdb retains in-frame clones only, with some absent. The sample has around 100,000 clones; 80% to 90% are singletons. Sequencing input: blood. The receptors shown here come from a person aged 18-70 years in good health.

This rearrangement joins TRBV18 to TRBJ1-5, with D uncertain. The CDR3 has 16 amino acids. Germline V CDR1 and CDR2: KGHSH, LQKENI. V was clipped by 2 bases and J by 3 bases, with 14 bases between them. DNA for the CDR3: TGTGCCAGCTCACCATACAATCCCCGGAACAATCAGCCCCAGCATTTT. Amino acids: CASSPYNPRNNQPQHF.

The chain carries TRBV6-6 and TRBJ2-5; perhaps TRBD2 as D (7 bases). Looked up from germline, CDR1 is MNHNY and CDR2 is SVGAGI (reference sequence). This CDR3 has 13 amino acids. Trimming left V 9 bases short and J 6 bases short, with 17 bases between. CDR3 nucleotides: TGTGCCAGTCGACGGGGAGGGGGTCAGACCCAGTACTTC. Amino acids: CASRRGGGQTQYF.

J is TRBJ1-5 and V is TRBV19; 8 nucleotides line up with TRBD1. CDR1 is LNHDA and CDR2 is SQIVND in the germline V gene (reference sequence). The CDR3 sequence is 14 residues long. After removal of 6 bases from V and 6 bases from J, the junction contained 7 bases not matched to a gene. CDR3 amino acids: CASSRQGTGQPQHF. CDR3 in DNA: TGTGCCAGTAGCAGACAGGGGACGGGTCAGCCCCAGCATTTT.

The CDR3 coding sequence is TGTGCCATCAGCACAGCACAGGACACTGAAGCTTTCTTT. Translating gives CAISTAQDTEAFF. The rearrangement uses TRBV10-3 and TRBJ1-1; D may be TRBD1 (5 bases). Germline values: CDR1 ENHRY, CDR2 SYGVKD. Trimming pared 6 bases from V and 3 bases from J, leaving 11 bases between. The CDR3 has 13 residues.

The chain couples TRBV27 to TRBJ2-7, with 8 bases that match TRBD1. The CDR3 spans 13 residues. Germline V CDR1 and CDR2: MNHEY, SMNVEV (reference sequence). Unmatched junction bases numbered 6, after V lost 4 bases and J lost 7 bases. CDR3 DNA: TGTGCCAGCAGTTCCAGGGGGCTGAGGGAGCAGTACTTC. Translated: CASSSRGLREQYF.

The count of this clone is one. This chain uses TRBV15 with TRBJ1-6, with D perhaps TRBD1 (5 bases). CDR1 is LNHNV and CDR2 is YYDKDF in the germline V gene (reference sequence). The CDR3 has 17 amino acids. V shed 1 base and J shed 8 bases, with 18 bases lying between them. DNA for the CDR3: TGTGCCACCAGCAGAGCTAGATTGGGGGGAAGGGATTCACCCCTCCACTTT. Amino acids: CATSRARLGGRDSPLHF.